This record looks at one T cell receptor (beta chain) sequence and its context. Its specificity is not known. Treatment noted: oral pan-JAK inhibitor, 5-10 mg twice daily. V was pared by 5 bases and J by 1 base, with 5 bases of the junction left unmatched. The CDR3 runs to 15 residues. Germline V gene sequence: CDR1 SQVTM, CDR2 ANQGSEA. Extracted RNA was reverse transcribed into cDNA, the sequencing template. TCRdb's table, derived via immunoSEQ multiplex PCR, lists solely in-frame clones and lacks some. The sample lists under 350,000 clones; roughly 64% were seen once. This entry comes from a study of CD8+ T cells in alopecia areata. In the study overall: Those treated were given oral tofacitinib at 5 to 10 mg twice daily. Points from the study as a whole: Higher clonality was seen in lesional scalp than in normal scalp, especially in alopecia totalis/universalis. Uncertain still, given a single nonresponder, is whether baseline CD8+ expansion links to response.

The sequences come from CD4+ T cells sorted from blood, collected at week 24, from a patient treated with tofacitinib. The rearrangement joins TRBV29-1 to TRBJ1-3; 10 positions match TRBD1. This TCR came from a human donor with alopecia areata. The CDR3 sequence is CSVPGQGSSGNTIYF. DNA of the CDR3: TGCAGCGTTCCGGGACAGGGGTCTTCTGGAAACACCATATATTTT.